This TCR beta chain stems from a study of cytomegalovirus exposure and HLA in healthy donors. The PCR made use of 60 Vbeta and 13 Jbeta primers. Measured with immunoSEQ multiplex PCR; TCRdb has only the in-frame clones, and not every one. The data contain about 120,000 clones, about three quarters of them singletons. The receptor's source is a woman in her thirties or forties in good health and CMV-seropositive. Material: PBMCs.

CDR3 region: CASSLTVITYEQYF. The CDR3 coding sequence is TGTGCCAGCAGCTTAACGGTCATAACCTACGAGCAGTACTTC. The rearrangement links TRBV7-9 to TRBJ2-7; the D is unclear. This CDR3 contains 14 residues. Germline V gives CDR1 SEHNR, CDR2 FQNEAQ (reference sequence). V lost 2 bases, J lost 2 bases, and 10 bases lay in between.